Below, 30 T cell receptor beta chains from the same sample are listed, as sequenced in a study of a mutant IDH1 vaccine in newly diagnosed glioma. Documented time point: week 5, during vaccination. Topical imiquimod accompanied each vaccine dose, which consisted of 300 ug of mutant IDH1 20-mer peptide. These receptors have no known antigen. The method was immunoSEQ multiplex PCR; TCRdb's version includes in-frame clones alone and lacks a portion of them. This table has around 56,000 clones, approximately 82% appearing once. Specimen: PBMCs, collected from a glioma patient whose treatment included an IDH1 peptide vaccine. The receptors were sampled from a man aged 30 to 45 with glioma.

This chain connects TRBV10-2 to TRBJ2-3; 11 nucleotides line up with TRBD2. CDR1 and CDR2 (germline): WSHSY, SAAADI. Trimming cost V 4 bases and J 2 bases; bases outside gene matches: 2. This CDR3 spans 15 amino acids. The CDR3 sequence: CASSASGGHTDTQYF. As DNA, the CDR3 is TGCGCCAGCAGTGCTAGCGGGGGGCACACAGATACGCAGTATTTT.

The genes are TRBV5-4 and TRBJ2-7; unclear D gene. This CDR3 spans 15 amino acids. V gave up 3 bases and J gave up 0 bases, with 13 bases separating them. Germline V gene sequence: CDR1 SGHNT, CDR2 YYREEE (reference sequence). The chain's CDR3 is CASSSSTTSSYEQYF. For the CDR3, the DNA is TGTGCCAGCAGCTCTTCGACAACCTCCTCCTACGAGCAGTACTTC.

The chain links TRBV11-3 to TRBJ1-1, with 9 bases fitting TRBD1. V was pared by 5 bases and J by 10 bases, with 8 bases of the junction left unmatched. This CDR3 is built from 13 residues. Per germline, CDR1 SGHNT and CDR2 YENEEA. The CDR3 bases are TGTGCCAGCAGCAGAGGTACAGGGGGCAGAGCTTTCTTT. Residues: CASSRGTGGRAFF.

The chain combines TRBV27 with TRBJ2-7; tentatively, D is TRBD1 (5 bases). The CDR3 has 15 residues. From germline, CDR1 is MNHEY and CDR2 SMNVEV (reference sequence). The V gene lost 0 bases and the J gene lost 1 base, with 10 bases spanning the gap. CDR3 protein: CASSLSTGASYEQYF. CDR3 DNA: TGTGCCAGCAGTTTATCCACTGGGGCTTCCTACGAGCAGTACTTC.

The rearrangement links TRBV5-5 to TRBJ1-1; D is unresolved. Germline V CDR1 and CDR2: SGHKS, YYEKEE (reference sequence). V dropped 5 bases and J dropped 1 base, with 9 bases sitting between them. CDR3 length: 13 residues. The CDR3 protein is CASRSGGNTEAFF. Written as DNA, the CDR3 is TGTGCCAGCAGGTCCGGAGGGAACACTGAAGCTTTCTTT.

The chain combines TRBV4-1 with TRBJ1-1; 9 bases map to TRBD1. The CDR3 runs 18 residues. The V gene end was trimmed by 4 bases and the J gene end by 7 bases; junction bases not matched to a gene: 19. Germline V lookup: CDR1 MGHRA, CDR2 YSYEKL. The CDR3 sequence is CASSRPRRGGQGAIEAFF. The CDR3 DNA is TGCGCCAGCAGCCGACCCCGGCGAGGGGGACAGGGAGCCATTGAAGCTTTCTTT.

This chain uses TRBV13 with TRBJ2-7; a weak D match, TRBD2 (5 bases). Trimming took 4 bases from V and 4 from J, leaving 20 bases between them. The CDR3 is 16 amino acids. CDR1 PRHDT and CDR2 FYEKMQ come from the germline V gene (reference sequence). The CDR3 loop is CASSSKRDSWDYEQYF. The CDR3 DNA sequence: TGTGCCAGCAGCTCAAAACGGGATAGTTGGGATTACGAGCAGTACTTC.

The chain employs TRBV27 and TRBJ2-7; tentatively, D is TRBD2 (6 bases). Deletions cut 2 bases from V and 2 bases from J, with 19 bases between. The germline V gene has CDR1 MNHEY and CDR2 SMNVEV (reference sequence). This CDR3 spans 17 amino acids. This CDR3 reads CASSLPSSGGSTYEQYF. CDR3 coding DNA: TGTGCCAGCAGTTTACCCTCGAGTGGGGGGTCAACCTACGAGCAGTACTTC.

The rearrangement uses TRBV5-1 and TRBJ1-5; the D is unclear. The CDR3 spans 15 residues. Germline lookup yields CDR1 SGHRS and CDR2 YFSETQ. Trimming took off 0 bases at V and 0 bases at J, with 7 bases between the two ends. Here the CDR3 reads CASSLGTVSNQPQHF. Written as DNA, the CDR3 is TGCGCCAGCAGCTTGGGAACAGTTAGCAATCAGCCCCAGCATTTT.

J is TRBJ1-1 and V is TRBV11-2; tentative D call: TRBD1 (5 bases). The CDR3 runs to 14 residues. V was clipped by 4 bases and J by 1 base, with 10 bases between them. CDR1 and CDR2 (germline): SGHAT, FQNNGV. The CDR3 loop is CASSSWGKNTEAFF. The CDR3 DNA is TGTGCCAGCAGCTCTTGGGGGAAGAACACTGAAGCTTTCTTT.

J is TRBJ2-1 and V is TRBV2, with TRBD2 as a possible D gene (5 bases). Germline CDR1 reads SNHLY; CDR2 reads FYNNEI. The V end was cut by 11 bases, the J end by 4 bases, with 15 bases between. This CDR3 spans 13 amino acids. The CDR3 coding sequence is TGTGCCCAAGCCCGGGGTCCGTACAATGAGCAGTTCTTC. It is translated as CAQARGPYNEQFF.

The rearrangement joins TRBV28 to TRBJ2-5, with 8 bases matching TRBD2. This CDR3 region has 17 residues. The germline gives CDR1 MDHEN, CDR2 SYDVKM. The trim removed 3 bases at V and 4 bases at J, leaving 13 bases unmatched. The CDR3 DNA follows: TGTGCCAGCAGTTTCCCCTGGAGGGGCCGGGAGGGAGAGACCCAGTACTTC. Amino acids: CASSFPWRGREGETQYF.

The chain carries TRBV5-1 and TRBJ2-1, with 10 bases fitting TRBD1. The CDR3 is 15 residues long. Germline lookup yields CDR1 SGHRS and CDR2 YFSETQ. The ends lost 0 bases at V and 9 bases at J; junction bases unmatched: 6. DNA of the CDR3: TGCGCCAGCAGCTTGGTAGGACAGGGGGTTGCTGAGCAGTTCTTC. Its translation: CASSLVGQGVAEQFF.

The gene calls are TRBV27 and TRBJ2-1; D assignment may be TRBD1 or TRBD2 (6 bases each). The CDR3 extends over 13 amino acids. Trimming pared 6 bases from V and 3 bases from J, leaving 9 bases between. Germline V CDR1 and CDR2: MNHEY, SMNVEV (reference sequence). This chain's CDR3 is CASRQGGYNEQFF. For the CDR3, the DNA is TGTGCCAGCAGACAGGGAGGCTACAATGAGCAGTTCTTC.

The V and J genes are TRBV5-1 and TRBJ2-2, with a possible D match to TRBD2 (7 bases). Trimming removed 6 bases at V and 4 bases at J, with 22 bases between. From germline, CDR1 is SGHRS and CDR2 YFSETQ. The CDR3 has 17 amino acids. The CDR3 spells CASTPRGGAFGTGELFF. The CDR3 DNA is TGCGCCAGCACTCCCCGTGGGGGGGCCTTTGGCACCGGGGAGCTGTTTTTT.

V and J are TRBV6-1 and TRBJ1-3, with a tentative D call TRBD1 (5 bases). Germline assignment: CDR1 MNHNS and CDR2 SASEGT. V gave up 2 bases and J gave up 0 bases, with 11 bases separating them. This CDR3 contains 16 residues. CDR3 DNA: TGTGCCAGCAGTGAAAGGGGTAGAGGCTCTGGAAACACCATATATTTT. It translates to CASSERGRGSGNTIYF.

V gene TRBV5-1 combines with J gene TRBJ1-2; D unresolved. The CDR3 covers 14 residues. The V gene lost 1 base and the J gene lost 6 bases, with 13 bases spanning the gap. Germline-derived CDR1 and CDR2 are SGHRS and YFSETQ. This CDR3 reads CASSLNSFRDGYTF. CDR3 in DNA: TGCGCCAGCAGCTTGAACAGTTTTCGGGATGGCTACACCTTC.

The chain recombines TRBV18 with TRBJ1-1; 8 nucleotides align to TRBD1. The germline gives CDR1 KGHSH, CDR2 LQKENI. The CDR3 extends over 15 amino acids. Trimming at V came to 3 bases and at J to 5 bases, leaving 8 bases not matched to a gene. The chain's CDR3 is CASSPITGGFTEAFF. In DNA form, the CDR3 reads TGTGCCAGCTCACCGATAACAGGGGGTTTTACTGAAGCTTTCTTT.

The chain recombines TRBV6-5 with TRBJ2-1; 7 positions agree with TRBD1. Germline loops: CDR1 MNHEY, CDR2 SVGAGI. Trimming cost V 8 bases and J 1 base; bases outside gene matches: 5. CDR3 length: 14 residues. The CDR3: CASGEGQSYNEQFF. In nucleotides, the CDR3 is TGTGCCAGCGGAGAGGGACAGTCCTACAATGAGCAGTTCTTC.

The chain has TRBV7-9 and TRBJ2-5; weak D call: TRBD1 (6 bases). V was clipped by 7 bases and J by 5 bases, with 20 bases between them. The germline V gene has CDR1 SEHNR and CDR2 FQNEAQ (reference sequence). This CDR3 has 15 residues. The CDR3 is CASTTFSSGVETQYF. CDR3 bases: TGTGCCAGCACCACTTTCTCTTCAGGGGTTGAGACCCAGTACTTC.

CDR3 coding DNA: TGTGCCAGCAGCTTAGATGGAGTGGGAGCGGGGCCCTACAATGAGCAGTTCTTC. This translates into CASSLDGVGAGPYNEQFF. The chain recombines TRBV11-2 with TRBJ2-1; 7 nucleotides agree with TRBD2. This CDR3 region has 18 residues. The V gene's germline CDR1 is SGHAT and CDR2 FQNNGV. With 0 bases clipped from V and 2 bases from J, the junction kept 10 bases outside the gene matches.

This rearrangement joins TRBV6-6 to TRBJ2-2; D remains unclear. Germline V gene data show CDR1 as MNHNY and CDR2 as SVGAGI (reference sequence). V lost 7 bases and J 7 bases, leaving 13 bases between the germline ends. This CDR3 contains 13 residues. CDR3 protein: CASMGWVGGELFF. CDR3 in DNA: TGTGCCAGCATGGGTTGGGTTGGCGGGGAGCTGTTTTTT.

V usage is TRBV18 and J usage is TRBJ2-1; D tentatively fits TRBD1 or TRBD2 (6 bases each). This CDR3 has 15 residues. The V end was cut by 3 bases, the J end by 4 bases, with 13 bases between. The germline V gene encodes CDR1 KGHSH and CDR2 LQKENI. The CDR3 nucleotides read TGTGCCAGCTCACCCCCGGGCGGGACATACAATGAGCAGTTCTTC. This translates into CASSPPGGTYNEQFF.

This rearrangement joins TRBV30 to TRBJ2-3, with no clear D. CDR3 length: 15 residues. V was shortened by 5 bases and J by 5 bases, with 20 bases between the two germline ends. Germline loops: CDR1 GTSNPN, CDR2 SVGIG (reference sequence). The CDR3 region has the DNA TGTGCCTGGGGAGTAGACGCGCTGTTTGGAGATACGCAGTATTTT. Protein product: CAWGVDALFGDTQYF. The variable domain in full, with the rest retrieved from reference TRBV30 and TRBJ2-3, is SQTIHQWPATLVQPVGSPLSLECTVEGTSNPNLYWYRQAAGRGLQLLFYSVGIGQISSEVPQNLSASRPQDRQFILSSKKLLLSDSGFYLCAWGVDALFGDTQYFGPGTRLTVL.

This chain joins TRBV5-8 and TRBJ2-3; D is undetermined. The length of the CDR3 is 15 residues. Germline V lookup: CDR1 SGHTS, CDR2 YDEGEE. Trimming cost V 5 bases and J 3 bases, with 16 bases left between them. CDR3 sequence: CASSAYGQRTDTQYF. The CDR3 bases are TGTGCCAGCAGTGCGTACGGGCAGAGGACAGATACGCAGTATTTT.

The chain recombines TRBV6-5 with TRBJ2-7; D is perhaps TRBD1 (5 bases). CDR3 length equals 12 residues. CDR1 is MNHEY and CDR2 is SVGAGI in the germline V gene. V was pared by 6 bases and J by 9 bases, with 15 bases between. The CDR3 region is CASRSSGSRQYF. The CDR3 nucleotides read TGTGCCAGCAGGTCCTCAGGGTCTCGGCAGTACTTC.

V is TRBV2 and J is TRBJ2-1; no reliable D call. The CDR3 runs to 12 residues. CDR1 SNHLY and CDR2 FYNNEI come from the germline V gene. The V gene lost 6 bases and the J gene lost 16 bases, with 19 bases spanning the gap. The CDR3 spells CASSGGPAGRFF. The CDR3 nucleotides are TGTGCCAGCAGCGGTGGCCCTGCCGGCCGATTCTTC.

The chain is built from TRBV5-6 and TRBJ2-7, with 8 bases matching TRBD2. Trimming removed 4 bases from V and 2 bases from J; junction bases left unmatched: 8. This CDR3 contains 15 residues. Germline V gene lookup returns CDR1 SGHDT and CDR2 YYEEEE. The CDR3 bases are TGTGCCAGCAGCGGTGGTGCGGGGGGAACCTACGAGCAGTACTTC. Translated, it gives CASSGGAGGTYEQYF. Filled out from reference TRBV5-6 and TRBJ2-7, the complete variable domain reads DAGVTQSPTHLIKTRGQQVTLRCSPKSGHDTVSWYQQALGQGPQFIFQYYEEEERQRGNFPDRFSGHQFPNYSSELNVNALLLGDSALYLCASSGGAGGTYEQYFGPGTRLTVT.

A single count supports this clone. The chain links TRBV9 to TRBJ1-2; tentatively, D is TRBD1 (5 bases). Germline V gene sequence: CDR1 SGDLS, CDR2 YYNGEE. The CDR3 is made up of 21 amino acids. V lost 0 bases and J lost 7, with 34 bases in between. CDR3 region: CASSVGGQGGTIGVKGRGYTF. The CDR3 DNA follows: TGTGCCAGCAGCGTAGGAGGGCAGGGTGGGACGATCGGGGTCAAGGGTCGTGGCTACACCTTC.

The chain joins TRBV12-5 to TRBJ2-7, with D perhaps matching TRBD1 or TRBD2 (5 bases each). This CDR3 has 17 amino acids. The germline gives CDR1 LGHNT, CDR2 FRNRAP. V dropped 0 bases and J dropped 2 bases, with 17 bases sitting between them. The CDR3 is CASGLVPWGWGTYEQYF. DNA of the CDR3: TGTGCTAGTGGTTTGGTACCTTGGGGGTGGGGGACCTACGAGCAGTACTTC.